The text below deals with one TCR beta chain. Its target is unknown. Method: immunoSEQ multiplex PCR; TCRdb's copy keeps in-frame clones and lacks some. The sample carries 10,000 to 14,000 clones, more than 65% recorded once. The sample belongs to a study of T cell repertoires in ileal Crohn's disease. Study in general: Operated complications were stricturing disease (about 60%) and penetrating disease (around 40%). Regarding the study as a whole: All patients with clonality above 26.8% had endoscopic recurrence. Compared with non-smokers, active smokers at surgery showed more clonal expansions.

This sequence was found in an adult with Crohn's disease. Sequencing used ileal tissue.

The CDR3 loop is CASSVTGDSNQPQHF. In DNA form, the CDR3 reads TGTGCCAGCAGCGTGACAGGGGATAGCAATCAGCCCCAGCATTTT. The genes are TRBV21-1 and TRBJ1-5; the D call of TRBD1 is as the table states it, not checked on the DNA. TRBV21-1 constitutes a pseudogene. This CDR3 has 15 residues.